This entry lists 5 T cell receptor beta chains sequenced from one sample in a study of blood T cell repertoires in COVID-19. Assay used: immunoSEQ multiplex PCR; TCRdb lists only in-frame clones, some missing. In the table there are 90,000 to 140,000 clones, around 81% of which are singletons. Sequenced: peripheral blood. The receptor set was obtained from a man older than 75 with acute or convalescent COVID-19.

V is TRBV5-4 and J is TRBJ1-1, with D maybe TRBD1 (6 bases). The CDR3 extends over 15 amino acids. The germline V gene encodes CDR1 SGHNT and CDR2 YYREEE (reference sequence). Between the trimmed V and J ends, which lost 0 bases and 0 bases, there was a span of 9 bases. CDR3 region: CASSLGGGLNTEAFF. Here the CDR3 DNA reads TGTGCCAGCAGCTTGGGGGGGGGCTTGAACACTGAAGCTTTCTTT.

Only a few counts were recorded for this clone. The CDR3 sequence: CASSEGFLGRGSYEQYF. CDR3 coding DNA: TGTGCCAGCAGTGAGGGGTTTTTGGGCAGGGGCTCCTACGAGCAGTACTTC. V gene TRBV2 combines with J gene TRBJ2-7; weak D call: TRBD1 (6 bases). V gave up 3 bases and J gave up 0 bases, with 18 bases separating them. CDR1 is SNHLY, CDR2 FYNNEI, per germline. The CDR3 has 17 residues.

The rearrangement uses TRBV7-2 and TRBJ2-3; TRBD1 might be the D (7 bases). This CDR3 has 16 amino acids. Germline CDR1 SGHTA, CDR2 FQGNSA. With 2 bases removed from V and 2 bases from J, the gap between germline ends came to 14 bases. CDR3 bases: TGTGCCAGCAGCTTATTTGGCAGGGGGGTCACAGATACGCAGTATTTT. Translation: CASSLFGRGVTDTQYF.

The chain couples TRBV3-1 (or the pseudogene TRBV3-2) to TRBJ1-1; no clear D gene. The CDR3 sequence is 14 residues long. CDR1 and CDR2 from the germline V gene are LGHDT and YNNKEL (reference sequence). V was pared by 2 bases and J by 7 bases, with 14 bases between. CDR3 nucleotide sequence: TGTGCCAGCAGCCAATCTGTCGGGTATAATGAAGCTTTCTTT. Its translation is CASSQSVGYNEAFF.

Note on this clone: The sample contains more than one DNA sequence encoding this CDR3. CDR3 sequence reads: CASSFDSYEQYF. CDR3 bases: TGTGCCAGCAGTTTCGACTCTTACGAGCAGTACTTC. The V call is TRBV5-4, the J call TRBJ2-7; D is unclear. Trimming removed 5 bases at V and 4 bases at J, with 10 bases between. The CDR3 has 12 amino acids. The germline gives CDR1 SGHNT, CDR2 YYREEE (reference sequence). The full variable domain, with the rest looked up from reference TRBV5-4 and TRBJ2-7, is ETGVTQSPTHLIKTRGQQVTLRCSSQSGHNTVSWYQQALGQGPQFIFQYYREEENGRGNFPPRFSGLQFPNYSSELNVNALELDDSALYLCASSFDSYEQYFGPGTRLTVT.